Below are 25 T cell receptor beta chains sequenced from a single sample in a study of cytomegalovirus exposure and HLA in healthy donors. Primers: 60 Vbeta forward and 13 Jbeta reverse. Generated by immunoSEQ multiplex PCR, the TCRdb table keeps only in-frame clones and is missing some. The table lists under 130,000 clones, more than 65% of them singletons, with 10% to 13% in the top ten. The sequenced sample was PBMCs. The receptor source for this set is a woman younger than 35 in good health and CMV-seropositive.

The chain combines TRBV27 with TRBJ1-1; TRBD1 is a possible D gene (6 bases). This CDR3 has 19 amino acids. Germline values: CDR1 MNHEY, CDR2 SMNVEV (reference sequence). V was clipped by 4 bases and J by 4 bases, with 28 bases between them. The CDR3 DNA reads TGTGCCAGCAGTTCCTACTGGATATTCGACAGGCCGGGAGGCACTGAAGCTTTCTTT. The encoded protein is CASSSYWIFDRPGGTEAFF.

The chain combines TRBV5-5 with TRBJ1-1, with D unclear. This CDR3 has 12 amino acids. V lost 5 bases to trimming and J lost 2 bases, with 7 bases between them. From germline, CDR1 is SGHKS and CDR2 YYEKEE (reference sequence). The CDR3, as DNA: TGTGCCAGCAGTATAATTAACACTGAAGCTTTCTTT. Translating gives CASSIINTEAFF.

The chain recombines TRBV5-1 with TRBJ1-2, with TRBD1 as a possible D gene (6 bases). This CDR3 spans 12 amino acids. The germline gives CDR1 SGHRS, CDR2 YFSETQ. V was shortened by 4 bases and J by 4 bases, with 8 bases between the two germline ends. The CDR3 reads CASSQQGYGYTF. CDR3 DNA sequence: TGCGCCAGCAGCCAACAGGGCTATGGCTACACCTTC.

This clone turned up a few times. This chain links TRBV5-6 with TRBJ1-2, with D perhaps matching TRBD1 (5 bases). Germline CDR1 SGHDT, CDR2 YYEEEE. V was shortened by 4 bases and J by 4 bases, with 17 bases between the two germline ends. The CDR3 has 15 amino acids. The CDR3 DNA reads as TGTGCCAGCAGCATTCGGCCGGGGGGTTTCTATGGCTACACCTTC. Translation gives CASSIRPGGFYGYTF. Full variable domain (missing parts from reference TRBV5-6 and TRBJ1-2): DAGVTQSPTHLIKTRGQQVTLRCSPKSGHDTVSWYQQALGQGPQFIFQYYEEEERQRGNFPDRFSGHQFPNYSSELNVNALLLGDSALYLCASSIRPGGFYGYTFGSGTRLTVV.

The rearrangement joins TRBV6-5 to TRBJ1-4; 7 bases match TRBD1. This CDR3 is built from 14 residues. The J segment lost 6 bases and the V segment lost 2 bases, leaving 3 bases of the junction unmatched. Germline CDR1 is MNHEY and CDR2 is SVGAGI. CDR3 sequence reads: CASSYGQGDEKLFF. CDR3 coding DNA: TGTGCCAGCAGTTACGGGCAGGGGGATGAAAAACTGTTTTTT.

The V call is TRBV18, the J call TRBJ1-1; TRBD1 agrees at 8 bases. The CDR3 is 14 residues long. The J segment lost 8 bases and the V segment lost 2 bases, leaving 7 bases of the junction unmatched. Germline V gene lookup returns CDR1 KGHSH and CDR2 LQKENI. CDR3 bases: TGTGCCAGCTCACCAGCGACAGGGGCTTCGGAAGCTTTCTTT. It specifies CASSPATGASEAFF.

The chain employs TRBV5-4 and TRBJ2-1; possibly TRBD2 for D (5 bases). The CDR3 extends over 16 amino acids. The V end was cut by 5 bases, the J end by 1 base, with 16 bases between. The V gene's germline CDR1 is SGHNT and CDR2 YYREEE (reference sequence). The CDR3 sequence is CASRGGLPQSYNEQFF. CDR3 DNA sequence: TGTGCCAGCAGGGGTGGACTGCCCCAATCCTACAATGAGCAGTTCTTC.

This clone has just a few counts. The rearrangement links TRBV5-6 to TRBJ1-5, with D unresolved. The CDR3 is made up of 15 amino acids. Germline assignment: CDR1 SGHDT and CDR2 YYEEEE. V was pared by 0 bases and J by 4 bases, with 11 bases between. CDR3 sequence: CASSLDGRTNQPQHF. The CDR3 coding sequence is TGTGCCAGCAGCTTGGATGGCAGAACAAATCAGCCCCAGCATTTT.

The J gene is TRBJ2-6, the V gene TRBV6-5; D gene unclear. This CDR3 spans 13 amino acids. Germline V gives CDR1 MNHEY, CDR2 SVGAGI. Between the trimmed V and J ends, which lost 10 bases and 0 bases, there was a span of 7 bases. As DNA, the CDR3 is TGTGCCATCGGGTCCTCTGGGGCCAACGTCCTGACTTTC. Translating it yields CAIGSSGANVLTF.

The J gene is TRBJ1-2, the V gene TRBV7-3; 7 nucleotides align to TRBD1. This CDR3 comprises 14 residues. The V segment lost 2 bases and the J segment 7 bases; nucleotides outside the gene matches: 7. Germline V gene data show CDR1 as SGHTA and CDR2 as FQGTGA. CDR3 nucleotide sequence: TGTGCCAGCAGCTTAGGTGGGGGACAGTCTGGCTACACCTTC. Amino acids: CASSLGGGQSGYTF.

The V and J genes are TRBV15 and TRBJ2-1; 7 bases align to TRBD1. The CDR3 has 15 residues. CDR1 is LNHNV and CDR2 is YYDKDF in the germline V gene (reference sequence). V shed 5 bases and J 2 bases; nucleotides not matched to a gene: 6. CDR3 amino acids: CATSPRDRTYNEQFF. Written as DNA, the CDR3 is TGTGCCACCAGCCCCCGGGACAGAACCTACAATGAGCAGTTCTTC.

This clone appeared once. The J gene is TRBJ1-3, the V gene TRBV15; no clear D gene. Trimming cost V 5 bases and J 0 bases, with 5 bases left between them. Per the germline V gene, CDR1 is LNHNV and CDR2 is YYDKDF (reference sequence). The CDR3 contains 13 residues. The CDR3 here is CATSPNSGNTIYF. CDR3 coding DNA: TGTGCCACCAGCCCAAACTCTGGAAACACCATATATTTT.

The rearrangement links TRBV6-5 to TRBJ2-3, with D hard to call. Trimming removed 5 bases at V and 4 bases at J, with 16 bases between. CDR1 is MNHEY, CDR2 SVGAGI, per germline. The CDR3 consists of 15 residues. The CDR3 is CASSPRPSGADTQYF. As DNA, the CDR3 is TGTGCCAGCAGTCCCCGCCCGAGTGGAGCAGATACGCAGTATTTT.

The chain recombines TRBV2 with TRBJ2-7; weak D call: TRBD1 (5 bases). Per the germline V gene, CDR1 is SNHLY and CDR2 is FYNNEI. This CDR3 contains 14 residues. Trimming took off 5 bases at V and 2 bases at J, with 13 bases between the two ends. CDR3 sequence (DNA): TGTGCCAGCAGTCAGGGTCAGTTTCCCTACGAGCAGTACTTC. Translating gives CASSQGQFPYEQYF.

The chain joins TRBV12-5 to TRBJ1-1; the D gene is possibly TRBD1 (5 bases). This CDR3 has 14 amino acids. From germline, CDR1 is LGHNT and CDR2 FRNRAP. V shed 5 bases and J shed 0 bases, with 10 bases lying between them. The CDR3 DNA is TGTGCTAGTGGTCCTAGGGGCATGAACACTGAAGCTTTCTTT. Encoded protein: CASGPRGMNTEAFF.

V and J are TRBV5-1 and TRBJ2-2, with D possibly matching TRBD1 (5 bases). Trimming took off 7 bases at V and 7 bases at J, with 11 bases between the two ends. CDR1 and CDR2 from the germline V gene are SGHRS and YFSETQ. CDR3 size: 12 residues. The CDR3 is CASHSRGGELFF. Written as DNA, the CDR3 is TGCGCCAGCCATTCTAGGGGCGGGGAGCTGTTTTTT.

This rearrangement joins TRBV6-5 to TRBJ1-3; D is ambiguous. CDR1 and CDR2 (germline): MNHEY, SVGAGI. The CDR3 sequence is 14 residues long. Trimming shortened V by 9 bases and J by 4 bases, and 16 bases separated the two germline ends. CDR3 sequence (DNA): TGTGCCAGTAAGATGGAAACGGGAGGAAACACCATATATTTT. It specifies CASKMETGGNTIYF.

J is TRBJ2-1 and V is TRBV6-4, with D tentatively TRBD1 (6 bases). V lost 4 bases, J lost 5 bases, and 9 bases lay in between. Germline V gene sequence: CDR1 MRHNA, CDR2 SNTAGT. The CDR3 sequence is 13 residues long. CDR3 region: CASSAKGDNEQFF. CDR3 DNA sequence: TGTGCCAGCAGTGCGAAGGGGGACAATGAGCAGTTCTTC.

The rearrangement links TRBV28 to TRBJ2-6; no clear D. Germline CDR1 MDHEN, CDR2 SYDVKM. The CDR3 has 16 residues. The V and J ends lost 0 bases and 0 bases respectively, with 6 bases between them. Written as DNA, the CDR3 is TGTGCCAGCAGTTTATGGTCCAGCTCTGGGGCCAACGTCCTGACTTTC. Translated: CASSLWSSSGANVLTF.

This clone was observed a handful of times. V gene TRBV4-1 combines with J gene TRBJ1-6; D unclear. The V gene's germline CDR1 is MGHRA and CDR2 YSYEKL. The V end lost 1 base, the J end lost 6 bases, and 10 bases lay between the germline ends. The CDR3 spans 15 residues. The CDR3 nucleotides are TGCGCCAGCAGCCAAGCGGGAACCGGTAATTCACCCCTCCACTTT. Its translation: CASSQAGTGNSPLHF.

The chain recombines TRBV10-2 with TRBJ2-3, with a weak D call TRBD1 (6 bases). This CDR3 has 14 residues. From germline, CDR1 is WSHSY and CDR2 SAAADI. Deletions cut 6 bases from V and 4 bases from J, with 14 bases between. As DNA, the CDR3 is TGCGCCAGCAGGGCACTAACAGGGTCAGATACGCAGTATTTT. Its translation: CASRALTGSDTQYF.

The table lists this clone with a few counts. The rearrangement links TRBV13 to TRBJ2-2, with a tentative D call TRBD1 (6 bases). V was trimmed by 3 bases and J by 1 base, leaving 12 bases between them. This CDR3 comprises 16 residues. Germline V gene sequence: CDR1 PRHDT, CDR2 FYEKMQ (reference sequence). The CDR3 protein is CASSLEQGVNTGELFF. CDR3 sequence (DNA): TGTGCCAGCAGCTTGGAACAGGGAGTGAACACCGGGGAGCTGTTTTTT.

In this sample, this clone turned up a few times. The J gene is TRBJ2-3, the V gene TRBV10-3; D might be TRBD2 (6 bases). The V and J ends lost 7 bases and 0 bases respectively, with 14 bases between them. This CDR3 region has 15 residues. The germline V gene encodes CDR1 ENHRY and CDR2 SYGVKD. CDR3 sequence reads: CAITISGTSTDTQYF. CDR3 nucleotides: TGTGCCATCACGATTAGCGGTACTAGCACAGATACGCAGTATTTT.

V and J are TRBV6-5 and TRBJ1-2; D unclear. The germline V gene encodes CDR1 MNHEY and CDR2 SVGAGI. The CDR3 is 14 amino acids. V gave up 5 bases and J gave up 0 bases, with 10 bases separating them. The CDR3 DNA is TGTGCCAGCAGTAGTTACCCGGCTAACTATGGCTACACCTTC. Translating it yields CASSSYPANYGYTF.

V usage is TRBV25-1 and J usage is TRBJ2-7, with 7 bases lining up with TRBD1. J was trimmed by 2 bases and V by 6 bases; bases with no gene match: 4. CDR3 size: 13 residues. In germline, CDR1 is MGHDK, CDR2 SYGVNS. CDR3 residues: CASSPDRAYEQYF. Here the CDR3 DNA reads TGTGCCAGCAGCCCAGACAGGGCCTACGAGCAGTACTTC.